These T cell receptor beta chains were read from a single sample in a study of blood T cell repertoires in COVID-19. TCRdb's table, derived via immunoSEQ multiplex PCR, lists solely in-frame clones and lacks some. The sample gives 200,000 or so clones, about 89% of which show up once; 6.5% is in the top ten. Specimen: peripheral blood. The receptors shown here come from a man in his sixties who had recovered from COVID-19. Both conserved end residues are part of each CDR3.

J gene	V gene	CDR3 protein
TRBJ2-1	TRBV19	CASSIGAGLAAYNEQFF
TRBJ2-4	TRBV11-3	CASSSPTENIQYF
TRBJ1-6	TRBV18	CASSPGQGNNSPLHF
TRBJ2-1	TRBV9	CASSVVGQGNNEQFF
TRBJ1-6	TRBV28	CASCWSRYNSPLHF
TRBJ1-5	TRBV25-1	CASRPGNNQPQHF
TRBJ2-2	TRBV19	CASKMGQLNTGELFF
TRBJ2-7	TRBV7-2	CASSLVLKLSYEQYF
TRBJ1-1	TRBV30	CAWDNMNTEAFF
TRBJ1-2	TRBV3-1/TRBV3-2	CASSPWTGGYGYTF
TRBJ2-7	TRBV9	CASSVESGPLYEQYF
TRBJ1-2	TRBV19	CASSREDYGYTF
TRBJ1-2	TRBV21-1	CASSRGQLYYGYTF
TRBJ1-1	TRBV7-3	CASSLDRWNTEAFF
TRBJ1-5	TRBV19	CASSDRGDQPQHF
TRBJ2-5	TRBV18	CASSRDSPETQYF
TRBJ2-7	TRBV7-3	CASSKGGPYEQYF
TRBJ1-2	TRBV7-8	CASIPEGGHPGGYTF
TRBJ2-4	TRBV29-1	CSVDGGGGTAIQYF
TRBJ1-1	TRBV5-1	CASRRGLQNTEAFF
TRBJ1-6	TRBV11-2	CASSLTGGIYF
TRBJ2-2	TRBV3-1/TRBV3-2	CASSRSGEDTGELFF
TRBJ1-5	TRBV6-5	CASGGAPYSNQPQHF
TRBJ2-3	TRBV10-3	CASAAGGTDTQYF
TRBJ1-2	TRBV9	CASSVAGNYGYTF
TRBJ1-3	TRBV19	CASTGDRVSGNTIYF
TRBJ1-6	TRBV7-2	CASSLGGNSPLHF
TRBJ1-1	TRBV7-2	CASSLDDRGYTEAFF
TRBJ2-1	TRBV27	CASSFPQALTYNEQFF
TRBJ1-1	TRBV30	CAWSVLRTGRMLTEAFF
TRBJ1-5	TRBV5-5	CASSLNGQGNQPQHF
TRBJ1-5	TRBV27	CASRGPFGPQHF
TRBJ2-3	TRBV6-6	CASSRPGLATGTDTQYF
TRBJ2-3	TRBV30	CAWALAGAADTQYF
TRBJ2-2	TRBV5-1	CASSLWDTGTGYNGELFF
TRBJ1-1	TRBV28	CASSSNIGTAKAFF
TRBJ2-2	TRBV2	CASRRDSYSNTGELFF
TRBJ2-1	TRBV6-6	CASSYEGPTYNEQFF
TRBJ1-5	TRBV6-1	CASSEGQGTYSNQPQHF
TRBJ1-6	TRBV5-8	CASRVRGMNSPLHF
TRBJ1-2	TRBV30	CAWSEGSRDGYTF
TRBJ2-5	TRBV19	CASSPPGTGGVETQYF
TRBJ1-3	TRBV7-9	CASSFPESSGNTIYF